This TCR beta chain was sequenced in a study of CD8+ T cells in alopecia areata. This clone was detected a few times. V was clipped by 3 bases and J by 9 bases; unmatched bases: 4. This CDR3 region has 12 residues. Germline values: CDR1 WSHSY, CDR2 SAAADI. Treatment: oral pan-JAK inhibitor, 5-10 mg twice daily. As part of sample collection, lesional scalp punch biopsies and peripheral blood were taken from alopecia areata patients. cDNA reverse transcribed from extracted RNA served as the sequencing template. Sequencing was performed with immunoSEQ multiplex PCR; in TCRdb, only in-frame clones are kept and a portion is missing. Found here are 150,000 to 200,000 clones, 64% of them singletons; the top ten hold approximately 1.3%.

This chain uses TRBV10-2 with TRBJ1-2; 7 nucleotides match TRBD1. The clonotype originates from a human donor with alopecia areata. The sample was CD4+ T cells sorted from blood, taken around week 47, from a patient treated with tofacitinib. This CDR3 is CASSDDRVSYTF. The DNA of the CDR3 is TGCGCCAGCAGTGACGACAGGGTCAGCTACACCTTC.